This T cell receptor (beta chain) was sequenced during a study of blood T cell repertoires in COVID-19 (TCRdb year 2020). Context from the whole study: Samples covering the acute and convalescent phases of COVID-19 were provided by collaborators in the United States, Italy and Spain. The prospective study material was composed of cDNA or gDNA derived from T cells, B-cell-depleted T cells, or PBMCs. Deeply sampled blood TCRbeta repertoires from subjects exposed to, actively infected with, or recovered from COVID-19 were included in the dataset. A freely available public database, intended as a resource for researchers studying the immune response to SARS-CoV-2, is where the repertoires were released. The samples were drawn from two sources: the first 160 participants of the ongoing ImmuneRACE study, and some 1,300 subjects contributed by 6 global collaborators. The sample metadata nearly always contained a de-identified subject ID, COVID-19 status, age in years and sex. Where available, HLA class I and class II types were taken from metadata supplied by the sample provider and were not determined by assay-based typing.

TCRbeta CDR3 regions were amplified from genomic DNA using the immunoSEQ Assay, a bias-controlled multiplex PCR. The authors' pipeline ran thus. Nucleated cell counts per sample were estimated from amplification of reference gene primers within the assay. Sequence reads were collapsed and filtered to measure the absolute abundance of every unique TCRbeta CDR3 rearrangement. Productive Simpson clonality was computed per sample as the square root of Simpson's diversity index over productive rearrangements. TCRdb took over this immuneACCESS table, retaining in-frame rearrangements with V and J assigned. Such tables are incomplete; in checked studies, under half of the missing clones stem from an unresolved V gene, and the remainder is unexplained. V, J and clone size derive from that table, while D and trimming were established from the DNA sequence. Within this sample are fewer than 350,000 clones, with over 75% of them counted one time only. The ten largest account for around 1% of the sample.

Participants in the prospective study were enrolled through a virtual design, were aged roughly 18 to 100 years, and lived in approximately 24 United States geographic areas. In the prospective study, participants were assigned to cohorts based on the clinical history participants reported in a screening survey and a study questionnaire. ImmuneRACE Cohort 3 recovered participants were defined by two consecutive negative NP/OP PCR tests, healthcare professional clearance, or symptom resolution. Each participant in the prospective study had whole blood, serum and a nasopharyngeal or oropharyngeal swab collected by mobile phlebotomists. Over a roughly 2-month period, participants in the prospective study had the option of providing additional blood draws and questionnaires. Prospective study blood samples were shipped either frozen or at room temperature before DNA extraction. V is reduced by 4 bases and J by 4 bases, leaving a spacing of 16 bases between them. The CDR3, from cysteine to phenylalanine, totals 15 residues. Only the CDR3 part of the read is kept: 45 bases, read in frame from the first base. Based on the germline V gene (reference sequence), the CDR1 and CDR2 sequences are MNHEY and SMNVEV.

The investigation overall reported the following: How much clinical and demographic metadata was included differed by source and by participant, and the metadata was provided uncurated.

This clone came up a few times. Its specific antigen is unknown. No qualities accompany the bases; no much larger clone lies one base away. The chain joins TRBV27 to TRBJ1-2; a tentative D match to TRBD1 spans 5 bases. This receptor was obtained from a woman between 25 and 40 years old who had recovered from COVID-19. The sequenced sample was PBMCs or T cells enriched from blood (not recorded which). The sequence in DNA is TGTGCCAGCAGTTGGGTGGGGGGACCCTCCTATGGCTACACCTTC. The encoded protein is CASSWVGGPSYGYTF.